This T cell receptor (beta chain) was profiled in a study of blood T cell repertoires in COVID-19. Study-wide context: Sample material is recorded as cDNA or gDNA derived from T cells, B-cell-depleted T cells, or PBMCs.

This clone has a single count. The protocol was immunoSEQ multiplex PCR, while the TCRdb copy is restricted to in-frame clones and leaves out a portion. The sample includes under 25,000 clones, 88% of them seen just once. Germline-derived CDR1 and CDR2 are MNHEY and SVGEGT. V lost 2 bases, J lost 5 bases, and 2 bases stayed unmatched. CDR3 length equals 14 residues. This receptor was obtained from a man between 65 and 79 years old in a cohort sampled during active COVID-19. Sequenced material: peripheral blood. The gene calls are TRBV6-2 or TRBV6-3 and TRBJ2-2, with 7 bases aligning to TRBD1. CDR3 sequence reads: CASSYLTGTGELFF. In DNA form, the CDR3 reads TGTGCCAGCAGTTACCTGACAGGGACCGGGGAGCTGTTTTTT.